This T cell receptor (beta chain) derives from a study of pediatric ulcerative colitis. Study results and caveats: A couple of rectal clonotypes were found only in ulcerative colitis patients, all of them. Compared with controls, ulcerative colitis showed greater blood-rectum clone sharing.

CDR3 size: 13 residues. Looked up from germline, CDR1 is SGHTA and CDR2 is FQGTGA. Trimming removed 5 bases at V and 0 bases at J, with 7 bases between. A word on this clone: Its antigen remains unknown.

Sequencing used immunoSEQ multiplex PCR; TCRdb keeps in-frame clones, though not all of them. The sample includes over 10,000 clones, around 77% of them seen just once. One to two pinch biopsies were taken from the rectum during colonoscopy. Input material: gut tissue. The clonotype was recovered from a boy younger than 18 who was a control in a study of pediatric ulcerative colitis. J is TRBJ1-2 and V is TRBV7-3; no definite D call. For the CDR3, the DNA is TGTGCCAGCAGCGTGGGTCCTAACTATGGCTACACCTTC. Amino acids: CASSVGPNYGYTF.